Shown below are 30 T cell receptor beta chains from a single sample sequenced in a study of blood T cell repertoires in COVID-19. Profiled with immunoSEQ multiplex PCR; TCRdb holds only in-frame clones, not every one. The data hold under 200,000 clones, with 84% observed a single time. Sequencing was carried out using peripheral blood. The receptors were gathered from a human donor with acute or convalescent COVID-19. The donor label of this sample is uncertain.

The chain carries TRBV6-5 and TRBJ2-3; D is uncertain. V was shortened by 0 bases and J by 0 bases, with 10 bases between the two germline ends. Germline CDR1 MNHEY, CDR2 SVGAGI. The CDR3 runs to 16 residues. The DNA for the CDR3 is TGTGCCAGCAGTTACTCGATGAGTGGTAGCACAGATACGCAGTATTTT. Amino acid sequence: CASSYSMSGSTDTQYF.

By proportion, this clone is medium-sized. For the CDR3, the DNA is TGTGCCAGCACTCCCCAGGGTGAATGGACTGAAGCTTTCTTT. Translation: CASTPQGEWTEAFF. The J gene is TRBJ1-1, the V gene TRBV6-5; tentative D call: TRBD1 (5 bases). V was cut by 7 bases and J by 5 bases, with 17 bases left in between. Germline CDR1 MNHEY, CDR2 SVGAGI. This CDR3 is 14 amino acids long.

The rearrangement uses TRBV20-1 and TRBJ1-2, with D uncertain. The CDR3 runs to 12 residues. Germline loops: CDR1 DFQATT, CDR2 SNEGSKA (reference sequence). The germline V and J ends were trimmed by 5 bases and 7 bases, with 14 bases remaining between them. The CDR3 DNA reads TGCAGTGCTGGTGGAGGCGCCCTTGGCTACACCTTC. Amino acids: CSAGGGALGYTF.

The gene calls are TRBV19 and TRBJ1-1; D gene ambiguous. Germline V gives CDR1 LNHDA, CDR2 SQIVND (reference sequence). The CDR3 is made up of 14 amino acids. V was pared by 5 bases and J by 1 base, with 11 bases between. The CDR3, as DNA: TGTGCCAGTAGTTCCAGGAGGGAGAACACTGAAGCTTTCTTT. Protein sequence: CASSSRRENTEAFF.

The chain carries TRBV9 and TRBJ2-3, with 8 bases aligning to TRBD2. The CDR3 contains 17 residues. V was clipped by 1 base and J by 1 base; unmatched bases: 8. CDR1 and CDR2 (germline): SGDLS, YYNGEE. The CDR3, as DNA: TGTGCCAGCAGCGTATCCAGCGGGAGCCAGGGCACAGATACGCAGTATTTT. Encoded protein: CASSVSSGSQGTDTQYF. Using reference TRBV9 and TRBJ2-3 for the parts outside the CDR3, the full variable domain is DSGVTQTPKHLITATGQRVTLRCSPRSGDLSVYWYQQSLDQGLQFLIQYYNGEERAKGNILERFSAQQFPDLHSELNLSSLELGDSALYFCASSVSSGSQGTDTQYFGPGTRLTVL.

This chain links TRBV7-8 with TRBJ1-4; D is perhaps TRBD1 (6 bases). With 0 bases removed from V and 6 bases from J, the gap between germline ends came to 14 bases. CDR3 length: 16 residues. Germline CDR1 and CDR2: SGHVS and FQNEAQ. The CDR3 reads CASSLALGGADEKLFF. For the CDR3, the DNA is TGTGCCAGCAGCTTAGCGCTAGGGGGGGCCGATGAAAAACTGTTTTTT.

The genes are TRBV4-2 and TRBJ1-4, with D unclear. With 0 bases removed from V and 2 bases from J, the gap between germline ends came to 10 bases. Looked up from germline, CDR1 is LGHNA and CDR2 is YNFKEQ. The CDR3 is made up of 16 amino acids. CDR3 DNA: TGTGCCAGCAGCCAAGAGCTTACGAGGACTAATGAAAAACTGTTTTTT. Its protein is CASSQELTRTNEKLFF.

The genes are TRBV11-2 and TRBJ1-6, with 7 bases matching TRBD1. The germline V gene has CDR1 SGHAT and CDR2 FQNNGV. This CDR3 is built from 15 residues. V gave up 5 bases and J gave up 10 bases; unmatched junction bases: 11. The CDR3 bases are TGTGCCAGCAGCGGCAGGGGGAATGGCCGATCACCCCTCCACTTT. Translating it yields CASSGRGNGRSPLHF.

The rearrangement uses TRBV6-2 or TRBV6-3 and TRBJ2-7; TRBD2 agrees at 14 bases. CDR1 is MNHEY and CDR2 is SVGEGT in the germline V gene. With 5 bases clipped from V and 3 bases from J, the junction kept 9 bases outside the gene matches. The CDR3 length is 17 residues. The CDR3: CASSNTGTSGGRYEQYF. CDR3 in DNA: TGTGCCAGCAGTAATACCGGGACTAGCGGGGGCCGCTACGAGCAGTACTTC.

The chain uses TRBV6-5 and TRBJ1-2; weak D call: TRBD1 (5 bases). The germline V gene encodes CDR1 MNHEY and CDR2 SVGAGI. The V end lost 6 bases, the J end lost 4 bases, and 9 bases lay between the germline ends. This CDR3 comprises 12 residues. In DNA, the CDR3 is TGTGCCAGCAGGGACACCTCCTATGGCTACACCTTC. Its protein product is CASRDTSYGYTF.

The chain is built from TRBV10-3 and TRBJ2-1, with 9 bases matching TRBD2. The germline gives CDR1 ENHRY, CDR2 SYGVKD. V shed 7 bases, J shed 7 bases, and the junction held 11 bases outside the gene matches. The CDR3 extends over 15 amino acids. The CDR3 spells CAIKPGQREVNEQFF. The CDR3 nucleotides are TGTGCCATCAAGCCGGGCCAGCGGGAGGTTAATGAGCAGTTCTTC.

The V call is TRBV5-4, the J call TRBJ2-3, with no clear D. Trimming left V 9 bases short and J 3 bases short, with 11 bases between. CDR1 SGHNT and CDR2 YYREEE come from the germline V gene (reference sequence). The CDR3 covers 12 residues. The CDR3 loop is CATQALTDTQYF. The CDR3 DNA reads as TGTGCCACCCAGGCCCTAACAGATACGCAGTATTTT.

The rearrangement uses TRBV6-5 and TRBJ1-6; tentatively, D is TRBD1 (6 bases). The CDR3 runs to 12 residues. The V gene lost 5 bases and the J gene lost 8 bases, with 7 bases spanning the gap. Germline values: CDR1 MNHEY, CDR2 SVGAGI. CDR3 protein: CASSPGDSPLHF. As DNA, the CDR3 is TGTGCCAGCAGTCCAGGGGATTCACCCCTCCACTTT.

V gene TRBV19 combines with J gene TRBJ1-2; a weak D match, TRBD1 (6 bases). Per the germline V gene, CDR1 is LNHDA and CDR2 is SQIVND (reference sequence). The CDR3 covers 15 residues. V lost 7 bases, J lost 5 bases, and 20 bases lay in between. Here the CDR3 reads CASKLTVTQGYGYTF. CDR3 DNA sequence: TGTGCCAGTAAACTGACAGTTACCCAGGGGTATGGCTACACCTTC.

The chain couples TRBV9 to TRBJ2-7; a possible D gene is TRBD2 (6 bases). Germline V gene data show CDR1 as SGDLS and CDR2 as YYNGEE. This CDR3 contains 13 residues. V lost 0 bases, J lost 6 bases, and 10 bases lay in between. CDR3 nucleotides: TGTGCCAGCAGCGTAGATGGGGGAGGCGAGCAGTACTTC. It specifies CASSVDGGGEQYF.

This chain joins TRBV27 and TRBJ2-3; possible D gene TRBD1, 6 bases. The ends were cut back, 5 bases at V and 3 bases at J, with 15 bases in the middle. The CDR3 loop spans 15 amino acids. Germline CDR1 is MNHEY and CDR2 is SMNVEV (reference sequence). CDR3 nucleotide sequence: TGTGCCAGCAGTCCCTACCCGGACAGAACAGATACGCAGTATTTT. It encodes CASSPYPDRTDTQYF.

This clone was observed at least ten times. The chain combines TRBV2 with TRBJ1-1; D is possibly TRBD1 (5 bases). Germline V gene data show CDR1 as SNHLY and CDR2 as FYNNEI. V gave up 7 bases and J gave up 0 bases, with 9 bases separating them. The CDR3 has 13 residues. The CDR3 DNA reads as TGTGCCAGCACAGGGAACCTGAACACTGAAGCTTTCTTT. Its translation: CASTGNLNTEAFF.

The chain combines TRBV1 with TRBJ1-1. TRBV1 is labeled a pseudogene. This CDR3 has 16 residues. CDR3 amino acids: CTSSQDFAGTNTEAFF. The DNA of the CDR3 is TGCACCAGCAGCCAAGATTTCGCGGGGACCAACACTGAAGCTTTCTTT.

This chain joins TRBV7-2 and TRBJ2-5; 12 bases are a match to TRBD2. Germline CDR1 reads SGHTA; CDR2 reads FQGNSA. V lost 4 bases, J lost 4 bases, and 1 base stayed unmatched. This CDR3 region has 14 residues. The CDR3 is CASSWGLAGETQYF. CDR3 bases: TGTGCCAGCAGCTGGGGACTAGCGGGAGAGACCCAGTACTTC.

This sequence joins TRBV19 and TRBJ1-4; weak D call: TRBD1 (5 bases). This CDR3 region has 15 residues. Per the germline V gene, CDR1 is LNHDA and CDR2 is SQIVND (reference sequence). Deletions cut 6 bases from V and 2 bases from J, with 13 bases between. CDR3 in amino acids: CASSRQGQTNEKLFF. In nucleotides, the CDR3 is TGTGCCAGTAGCAGGCAGGGCCAGACTAATGAAAAACTGTTTTTT.

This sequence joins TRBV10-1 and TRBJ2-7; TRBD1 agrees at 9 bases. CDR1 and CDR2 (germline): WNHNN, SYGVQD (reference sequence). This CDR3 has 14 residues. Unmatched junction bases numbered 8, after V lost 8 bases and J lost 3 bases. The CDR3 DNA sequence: TGCGCCAGCGGACCCGGGACAGGGCTCTACGAGCAGTACTTC. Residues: CASGPGTGLYEQYF.

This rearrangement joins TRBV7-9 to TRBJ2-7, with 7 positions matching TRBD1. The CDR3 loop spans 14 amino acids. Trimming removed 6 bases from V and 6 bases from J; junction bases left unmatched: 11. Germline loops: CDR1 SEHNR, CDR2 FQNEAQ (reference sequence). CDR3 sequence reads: CASSHPVNRGEQYF. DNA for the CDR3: TGTGCCAGCAGTCACCCGGTTAACAGGGGCGAGCAGTACTTC.

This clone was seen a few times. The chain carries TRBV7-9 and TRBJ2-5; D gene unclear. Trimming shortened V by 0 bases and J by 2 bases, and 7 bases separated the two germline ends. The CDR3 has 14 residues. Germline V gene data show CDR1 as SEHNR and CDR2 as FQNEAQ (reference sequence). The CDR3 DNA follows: TGTGCCAGCAGCTTAGCGACTGGGCAAGAGACCCAGTACTTC. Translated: CASSLATGQETQYF.

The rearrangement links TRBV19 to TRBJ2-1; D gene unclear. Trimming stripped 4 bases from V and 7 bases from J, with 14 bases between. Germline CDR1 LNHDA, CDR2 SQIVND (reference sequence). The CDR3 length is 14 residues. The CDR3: CASSRHQIGNEQFF. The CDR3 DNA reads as TGTGCCAGTAGTAGGCACCAAATCGGGAATGAGCAGTTCTTC. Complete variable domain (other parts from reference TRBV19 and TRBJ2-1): DGGITQSPKYLFRKEGQNVTLSCEQNLNHDAMYWYRQDPGQGLRLIYYSQIVNDFQKGDIAEGYSVSREKKESFPLTVTSAQKNPTAFYLCASSRHQIGNEQFFGPGTRLTVL.

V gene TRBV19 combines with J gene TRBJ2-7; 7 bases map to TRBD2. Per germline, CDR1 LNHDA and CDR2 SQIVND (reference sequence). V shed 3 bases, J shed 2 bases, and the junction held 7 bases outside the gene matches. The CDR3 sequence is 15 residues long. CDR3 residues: CASSIGLAVTYEQYF. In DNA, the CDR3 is TGTGCCAGTAGTATCGGGCTAGCGGTTACCTACGAGCAGTACTTC.

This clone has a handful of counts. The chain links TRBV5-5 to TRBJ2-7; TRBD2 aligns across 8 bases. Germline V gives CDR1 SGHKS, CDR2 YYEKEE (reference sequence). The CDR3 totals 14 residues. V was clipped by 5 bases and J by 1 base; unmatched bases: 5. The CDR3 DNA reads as TGTGCCAGCAGGACGGGACTAGGTTCCTACGAGCAGTACTTC. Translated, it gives CASRTGLGSYEQYF.

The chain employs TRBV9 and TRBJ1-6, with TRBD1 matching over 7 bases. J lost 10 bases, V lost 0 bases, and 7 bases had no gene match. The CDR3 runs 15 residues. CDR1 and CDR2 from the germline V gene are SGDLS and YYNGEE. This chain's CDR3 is CASSVDLGGESPLHF. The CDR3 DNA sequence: TGTGCCAGCAGCGTAGACTTAGGGGGCGAATCACCCCTCCACTTT. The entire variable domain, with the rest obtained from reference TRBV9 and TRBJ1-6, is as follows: DSGVTQTPKHLITATGQRVTLRCSPRSGDLSVYWYQQSLDQGLQFLIQYYNGEERAKGNILERFSAQQFPDLHSELNLSSLELGDSALYFCASSVDLGGESPLHFGNGTRLTVT.

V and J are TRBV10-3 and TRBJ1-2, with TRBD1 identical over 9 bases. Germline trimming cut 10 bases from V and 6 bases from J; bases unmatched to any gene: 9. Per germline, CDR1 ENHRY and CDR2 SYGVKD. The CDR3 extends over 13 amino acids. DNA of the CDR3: TGTGCCACCGAGGGGACAGGGCGGAATGGCTACACCTTC. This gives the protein CATEGTGRNGYTF.

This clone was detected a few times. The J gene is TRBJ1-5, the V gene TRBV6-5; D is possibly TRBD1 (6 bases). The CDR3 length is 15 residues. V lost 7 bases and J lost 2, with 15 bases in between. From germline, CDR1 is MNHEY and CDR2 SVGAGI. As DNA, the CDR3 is TGTGCCAGCATTCGGGGGGCGGACGGCAATCAGCCCCAGCATTTT. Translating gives CASIRGADGNQPQHF.

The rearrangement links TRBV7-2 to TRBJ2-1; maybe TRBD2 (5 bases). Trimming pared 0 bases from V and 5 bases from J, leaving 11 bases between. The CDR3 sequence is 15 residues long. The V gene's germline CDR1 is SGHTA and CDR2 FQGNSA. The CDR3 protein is CASSLAGVEDNEQFF. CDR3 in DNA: TGTGCCAGCAGCTTAGCGGGAGTGGAAGACAATGAGCAGTTCTTC.